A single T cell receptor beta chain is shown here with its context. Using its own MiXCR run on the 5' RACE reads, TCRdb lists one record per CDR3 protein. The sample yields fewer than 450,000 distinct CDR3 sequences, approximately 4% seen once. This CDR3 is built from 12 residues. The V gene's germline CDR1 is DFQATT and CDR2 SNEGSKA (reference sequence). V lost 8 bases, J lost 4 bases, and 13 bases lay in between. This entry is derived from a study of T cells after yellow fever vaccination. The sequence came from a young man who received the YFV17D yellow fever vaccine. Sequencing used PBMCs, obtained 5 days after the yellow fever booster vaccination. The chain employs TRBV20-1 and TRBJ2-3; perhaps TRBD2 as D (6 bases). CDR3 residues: CSLTRTADTQYF. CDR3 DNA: TGCAGTTTGACTAGGACCGCAGATACGCAGTATTTT.